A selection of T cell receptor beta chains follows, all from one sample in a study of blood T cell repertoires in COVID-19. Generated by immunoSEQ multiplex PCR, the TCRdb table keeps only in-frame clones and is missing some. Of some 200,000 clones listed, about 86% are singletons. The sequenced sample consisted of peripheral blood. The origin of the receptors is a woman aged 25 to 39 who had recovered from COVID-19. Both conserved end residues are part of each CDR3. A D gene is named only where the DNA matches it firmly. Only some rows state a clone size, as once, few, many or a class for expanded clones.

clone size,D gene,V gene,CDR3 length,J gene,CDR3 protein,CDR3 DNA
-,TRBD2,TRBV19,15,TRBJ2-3,CASSTPGTSPDTQYF,TGTGCCAGTAGTACCCCCGGGACTAGCCCAGATACGCAGTATTTT
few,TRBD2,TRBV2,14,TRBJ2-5,CASMLAGHQETQYF,TGTGCCAGCATGCTAGCGGGCCACCAAGAGACCCAGTACTTC
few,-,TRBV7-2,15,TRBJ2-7,CASSLIIHQSYEQYF,TGTGCCAGCAGCTTAATTATCCACCAGTCCTACGAGCAGTACTTC
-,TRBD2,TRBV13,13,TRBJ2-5,CASSHTSEETQYF,TGTGCCAGCAGCCACACTAGCGAAGAGACCCAGTACTTC
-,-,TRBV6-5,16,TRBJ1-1,CASSYGRLARNTEAFF,TGTGCCAGCAGTTACGGGCGCCTTGCCAGGAACACTGAAGCTTTCTTT
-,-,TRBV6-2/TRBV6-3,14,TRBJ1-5,CASSITGGGQPQHF,TGTGCCAGCAGTATTACGGGGGGCGGTCAGCCCCAGCATTTT
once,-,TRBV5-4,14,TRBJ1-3,CASSLAGSGNTIYF,TGTGCCAGCAGCTTGGCAGGGTCCGGAAACACCATATATTTT
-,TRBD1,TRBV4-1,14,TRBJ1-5,CASGTGDSNQPQHF,TGCGCCAGCGGCACAGGGGATAGCAATCAGCCCCAGCATTTT
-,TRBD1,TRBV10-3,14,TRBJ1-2,CAISDPDRDYGYTF,TGTGCCATCAGTGACCCCGACAGGGACTATGGCTACACCTTC
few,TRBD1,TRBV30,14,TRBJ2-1,CACSSGGQGNEQFF,TGTGCCTGCTCCTCAGGGGGTCAGGGGAATGAGCAGTTCTTC
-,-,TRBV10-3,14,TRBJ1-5,CAINSGSHNQPQHF,TGTGCCATCAATTCAGGCTCCCACAATCAGCCCCAGCATTTT
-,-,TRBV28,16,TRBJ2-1,CASSFPGVAYLNEQFF,TGTGCCAGCAGTTTCCCCGGGGTAGCGTATCTCAATGAGCAGTTCTTC
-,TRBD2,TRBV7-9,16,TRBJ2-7,CASSFSWGGRAGEQYF,TGTGCCAGCAGTTTCTCGTGGGGCGGGAGGGCAGGCGAGCAGTACTTC